The T cell receptor (beta chain) under discussion was sequenced for a study of shared clonotypes between healthy human individuals (TCRdb year 2020). Background on the whole study: Two women and a few men aged 18 to 49 years were included in the cohort. To estimate repertoire size and how much clonotypes are shared between individuals, the study performed deep sequencing of blood TCR repertoires from a few healthy adults. Leukapheresis yielded between about 0.85 and 10 billion PBMCs per donor. Per donor, three plates each were used for CD4 naive and CD4 memory, two for CD8 naive, and one for CD8 memory. To increase sequencing depth and limit assay-specific biases, TCR repertoire library preparation and sequencing were carried out by different laboratories using diverse techniques. General study outcomes and caveats: Across a handful of donors, approximately 5% of naive CD4, more than 3% of naive CD8, 2.3% of memory CD4, and about 0.4% of memory CD8 clonotypes were shared. Based on pairwise subsampling, the degree of clonotype sharing among donors was expected to be affected by sequencing depth. Compared with non-shared clonotypes, clonotypes shared by all four sorted-subset donors had higher generation probabilities. Estimated clonotype richness was generally larger for naive than for memory subsets. Rarefaction of sorted-subset datasets indicated incomplete sequencing despite the large sequencing depth. Sampling was restricted to blood, and TCR repertoires in tissue are likely to differ from TCR repertoires in blood. Because the study included only a small number of donors, the genetic and exposure-history diversity represented was limited.

A remark on this clone: Which antigen it targets is not known. No clone much larger than this one lies a single base away; base qualities are absent.

CD8 naive samples were obtained by positive selection for CCR7 among CD45RO-negative cells, yielding a CD45RA+CCR7+ population from which TemRA cells were excluded. Healthy HIV-negative adults with no recently reported acute infections or vaccinations were included as donors. Every donor was a Caucasian adult living in Nashville, Tennessee, USA. After blood collection by leukapheresis, PBMCs were isolated using Ficoll-Histopaque density gradient centrifugation and then cryopreserved in the vapor phase of liquid nitrogen. Analytical flow cytometry was used to check the purity and quantity of each magnetically sorted T cell population. From each sorted fraction, genomic DNA was isolated and quantified by UV absorbance on a Nanodrop 2000c. Using the deep immunoSEQ assay, TCR CDR3 regions were amplified from genomic DNA by multiplex PCR. Extracted genomic DNA from each cell subset was distributed evenly across all wells of several immunoSEQ 96-well plates, and each plate was treated as a replicate. For sorted subsets, about 0.2 ug genomic DNA, equal to approximately 30,000 T cell genomes, was loaded into each replicate PCR. Purified libraries were measured with a Qubit 3.0 fluorometer, size-checked on a Bioanalyzer 2100, and measured again with the KAPA Library Quantification kit. Every immunoSEQ 96-well plate was sequenced on a separate single-read 150-cycle Illumina NextSeq 550 flow cell. Under the source paper's analysis protocol: Because the immunoSEQ output included only junctional sequences and no quality scores, the filtering could not be the same as the filtering used for full-length reads. To assign V/J genes and CDR3, sequences were annotated against IMGT germline references using PyIR, a Python wrapper for IgBLAST v1.9. Reads were removed for weak V/J assignments (E-value above 1e-6), missing CDR3, stop codons, out-of-frame junctions, or ambiguous translated residues. V3J clonotypes were defined as sequences sharing an identical inferred V gene, J gene, and CDR3 amino acid sequence. The percentage overlap between two repertoires was calculated by dividing the number of shared unique clonotypes by the size of the smaller repertoire. Repertoire richness was assessed with RTK rarefaction, the Chao1 estimator, and Recon v2.1 estimates of unobserved clonotypes. Generation probabilities were computed with OLGA for all TCRbeta clonotypes obtained by the gDNA method from several donors. This is the immuneACCESS table as TCRdb keeps it, with only in-frame sequences that have V and J called. A part of the clones is gone; compared with another copy, unresolved V genes explain less than half, and the rest is unexplained. The DNA gave D and trimming, while V, J and clone size come from that table. The sample contains approximately 1.9 million clones, over 85% of them found a single time. The biggest ten clones account for 1.5% to 2% of the sample.

In the germline V gene (reference sequence), CDR1 corresponds to MNHEY and CDR2 to SMNVEV. The V end loses 1 base and the J end loses 1 base, and a stretch of 13 bases separates them. The CDR3 covers 16 residues, taking in both the cysteine and the phenylalanine. Just CDR3 DNA is preserved here, 48 bases in frame from base 1. Recombination connected TRBV27 to TRBJ1-2, with the D gene too uncertain to name. This clonotype originated in a man between 18 and 29 years old in good health. Some clones in this sample may be carry-over from other donors' samples. The specimen sequenced was naive CD8+ T cells from PBMCs. Explained via the paper, the cell subset or site label denotes: CD45RA+CCR7+. The bases are TGTGCCAGCAGTTTATATCGCGTGCCGGATAACTATGGCTACACCTTC. Its amino acids are CASSLYRVPDNYGYTF.